What follows describes a single TCR beta chain. Its antigen is still unknown. The entry originates in a study of regulatory T cells in long-lasting Graves disease. Investigators prepared the TCR beta libraries by applying iRepertoire HTBI primers and Arm-PCR of CDR3 regions. TCRdb redid the calling of the multiplex PCR reads with MiXCR, one entry per CDR3 protein. The repertoire holds a few hundred thousand distinct CDR3 sequences, 23% seen once, with about 27% in the top ten. CDR1 and CDR2 from the germline V gene are MGHDK and SYGVNS. CDR3 size: 14 residues. V lost 1 base and J lost 6, with 10 bases in between. Stated time point: persistent/refractory GD, antithyroid drugs over 5 years with positive TRAb. Scientists built the TCR library using RNA that was extracted from PBMCs. Regarding the study as a whole: Thyroid tissue was not sampled; only peripheral blood was. Newly diagnosed disease favored TRBV20-1 and TRBJ2-1 over persistent disease.

The chain uses TRBV25-1 and TRBJ1-5; D is undetermined. This receptor was identified in a female donor with Graves disease. The material was peripheral blood mononuclear cells (PBMCs), obtained when the disease was refractory, from a patient treated with antithyroid drugs. The DNA for the CDR3 is TGTGCCAGCAGTGAATCCCGCGACGCTCAGCCCCAGCATTTT. Translated, it gives CASSESRDAQPQHF.